Listed below are T cell receptor beta chains from one sample, sequenced in a study of CD8 T cells in ankylosing spondylitis. TCRdb used MiXCR to reprocess the 5' RACE reads, holding one entry per CDR3 protein. Found here are approximately 550,000 distinct CDR3 sequences, approximately 11% of them singletons; the top ten hold around 7%. The source material was blood, either unsorted or a sorted T cell fraction (not recorded which). These receptors came from a male donor with ankylosing spondylitis. The CDR3 runs from the conserved cysteine through the conserved F or W. A D gene is named only where the DNA matches it firmly. Where a row states a size, it is once, few, many or the class of an expanded clone; other rows omit it.

j_call d_call clone_size v_call cdr3_aa cdr3_nt
TRBJ2-1 TRBD2 few TRBV9 CASSGGTSRSSYNEQFF TGTGCCAGCAGCGGAGGGACTAGCAGAAGCTCCTACAATGAGCAGTTCTTC
TRBJ2-1 - few TRBV11-3 CASSLVVRGNEQFF TGTGCCAGCAGCTTAGTTGTAAGGGGCAATGAGCAGTTCTTC
TRBJ2-7 - - TRBV3-1 CASSPRTRTYEQYF TGTGCCAGCAGCCCAAGGACACGGACCTACGAGCAGTACTTC
TRBJ1-1 TRBD1 - TRBV2 CARRHRGRTEAFF TGTGCCAGGAGGCACAGGGGCAGAACTGAAGCTTTCTTT
TRBJ1-4 TRBD1 - TRBV7-6 CASSSRDRGREKLFF TGTGCCAGCAGCAGCCGGGACAGGGGGCGCGAAAAACTGTTTTTT
TRBJ2-3 - - TRBV2 CASRLGTARTDTQYF TGTGCCAGCAGGCTCGGGACCGCCCGCACAGATACGCAGTATTTT
TRBJ1-2 - - TRBV5-5 CASSSGQTLFGYTF TGTGCCAGCAGCTCCGGACAGACACTTTTTGGCTACACCTTC
TRBJ2-3 - - TRBV6-2/TRBV6-3 CASSYSGLATDTQYF TGTGCCAGCAGTTACTCAGGGCTAGCAACAGATACGCAGTATTTT
TRBJ2-3 - - TRBV2 CASGPAGTDTQYF TGTGCCAGCGGTCCGGCCGGCACAGATACGCAGTATTTT
TRBJ2-1 TRBD2 many TRBV11-2 CASSWRGLAGGPFNEQFF TGTGCCAGCAGCTGGAGGGGCCTAGCGGGAGGTCCCTTCAATGAGCAGTTCTTC
TRBJ2-2 - - TRBV27 CASSLMGSGGELFF TGTGCCAGCAGTTTAATGGGTTCAGGCGGGGAGCTGTTTTTT
TRBJ2-3 - - TRBV2 CASSGAVPITDTQYF TGTGCCAGCAGTGGGGCGGTCCCTATCACAGATACGCAGTATTTT
TRBJ2-2 - - TRBV5-1 CASSLGGNRLNTGELFF TGCGCCAGCAGCTTGGGCGGGAACAGGTTAAACACCGGGGAGCTGTTTTTT
TRBJ2-4 TRBD2 - TRBV5-6 CASSLELAGGNIQYF TGTGCCAGCAGCTTGGAACTAGCGGGAGGTAACATTCAGTACTTC
TRBJ2-1 TRBD2 - TRBV20-1 CSARVTSGLNNEQFF TGCAGTGCTAGAGTGACTAGCGGATTAAACAATGAGCAGTTCTTC
TRBJ1-5 - - TRBV28 CASSGGGSGQPQHF TGTGCCAGCAGTGGCGGGGGATCAGGTCAGCCCCAGCATTTT
TRBJ2-1 - - TRBV11-2 CASSFGGKTYNEQFF TGTGCCAGCAGCTTTGGCGGAAAAACCTACAATGAGCAGTTCTTC
TRBJ2-3 - few TRBV6-5 CASSYSTAGVTQYF TGTGCCAGCAGTTACTCGACCGCGGGCGTTACGCAGTATTTT
TRBJ2-1 - few TRBV20-1 CSANRAGPTSGEQFF TGCAGTGCTAACCGGGCCGGCCCAACCTCCGGTGAGCAGTTCTTC
TRBJ1-4 TRBD1 few TRBV11-2 CASSFEQGWEKLFF TGTGCCAGCAGCTTTGAACAGGGGTGGGAAAAACTGTTTTTT
TRBJ2-1 - many TRBV12-3/TRBV12-4 CASSPGQVGANEQFF TGTGCCAGCAGTCCCGGGCAGGTGGGAGCCAATGAGCAGTTCTTC
TRBJ2-1 - few TRBV25-1 CASNTGGGFYNEQFF TGTGCCTCCAACACGGGGGGCGGCTTCTACAATGAGCAGTTCTTC
TRBJ2-5 TRBD2 few TRBV27 CASSPKLAGGQETQYF TGTGCCAGCAGCCCTAAACTAGCGGGAGGGCAAGAGACCCAGTACTTC
TRBJ2-1 TRBD2 few TRBV20-1 CSARRSGSLYNEQFF TGCAGTGCTAGACGTAGCGGGAGCCTATACAATGAGCAGTTCTTC
TRBJ1-1 - few TRBV5-1 CASSQTRMNTEAFF TGCGCCAGCAGCCAAACCAGGATGAACACTGAAGCTTTCTTT
TRBJ2-5 - many TRBV24-1 CATSDPQGVRETQYF TGTGCCACCAGTGATCCACAGGGAGTGCGGGAGACCCAGTACTTC
TRBJ2-1 - - TRBV11-3 CASSRKGEEQFF TGTGCCAGCAGCCGAAAGGGAGAAGAGCAGTTCTTC
TRBJ2-5 TRBD2 - TRBV12-3/TRBV12-4 CASGAGGLKETQYF TGTGCCAGCGGCGCGGGAGGGCTGAAGGAGACCCAGTACTTC
TRBJ2-1 TRBD2 - TRBV3-1 CAARLAGGDNEQFF TGTGCCGCCCGACTAGCGGGAGGGGACAATGAGCAGTTCTTC
TRBJ2-1 - many TRBV5-1 CASKDVGDEQFF TGCGCCAGCAAGGACGTGGGGGATGAGCAGTTCTTC
TRBJ1-1 - - TRBV10-3 CAISVDPWEPNTEAFF TGTGCCATCAGTGTGGACCCATGGGAGCCGAACACTGAAGCTTTCTTT
TRBJ1-1 TRBD1 once TRBV5-1 CASRRTGYTEAFF TGCGCCAGCAGAAGGACAGGGTACACTGAAGCTTTCTTT
TRBJ2-1 - few TRBV20-1 CSARDAPLQFF TGCAGTGCTAGAGATGCCCCTCTGCAGTTCTTC
TRBJ2-1 TRBD2 - TRBV20-1 CSARIGTSGGNEQFF TGCAGTGCTCGTATAGGCACTAGCGGGGGGAATGAGCAGTTCTTC
TRBJ1-1 - few TRBV6-5 CASSLQRSATEAFF TGTGCCAGCAGTTTACAGAGGTCCGCCACTGAAGCTTTCTTT
TRBJ2-3 - few TRBV7-9 CASSISNGLGDTQYF TGTGCCAGCAGCATATCAAACGGCCTCGGAGATACGCAGTATTTT
TRBJ2-1 - few TRBV21-1 CASSKEVRGQGRGNEQFF TGTGCCAGCAGCAAAGAGGTGAGGGGACAGGGCCGTGGCAATGAGCAGTTCTTC
TRBJ2-3 - - TRBV12-3/TRBV12-4 CASSLGVTTNTQYF TGTGCCAGCAGTTTAGGGGTTACCACGAATACGCAGTATTTT
TRBJ2-1 TRBD1 - TRBV6-1 CASSGGQGLGNEQFF TGTGCCAGCAGTGGGGGACAGGGGTTAGGGAATGAGCAGTTCTTC
TRBJ2-1 TRBD1 many TRBV7-7 CASSSGQGAVNEQFF TGTGCCAGCAGCTCCGGACAGGGGGCGGTTAATGAGCAGTTCTTC
TRBJ2-5 - few TRBV3-1 CASRGSGQPSLAQETQYF TGTGCCAGCAGGGGGAGTGGACAACCGTCTCTGGCGCAAGAGACCCAGTACTTC
TRBJ2-2 - - TRBV27 CASSLGAGYTGELFF TGTGCCAGCAGTTTAGGGGCAGGGTACACCGGGGAGCTGTTTTTT
TRBJ1-6 TRBD1 few TRBV12-3/TRBV12-4 CASSSGQGGSYNSPLHF TGTGCCAGCAGTTCAGGACAGGGAGGCTCCTATAATTCACCCCTCCACTTT
TRBJ2-7 - few TRBV5-1 CASSLGGLGREQYF TGCGCCAGCAGCTTAGGCGGCCTCGGTCGCGAGCAGTACTTC
TRBJ2-1 - - TRBV12-3/TRBV12-4 CASSLFDNEQFF TGTGCCAGCAGTTTATTCGACAATGAGCAGTTCTTC
TRBJ2-5 - few TRBV9 CASSVVDQETQYF TGTGCCAGCAGCGTAGTGGACCAAGAGACCCAGTACTTC
TRBJ1-1 TRBD1 - TRBV14 CASSQGIGGNTEAFF TGTGCCAGCAGCCAGGGAATAGGGGGCAACACTGAAGCTTTCTTT
TRBJ2-5 - - TRBV7-2 CASSLGGSGWTGTQYF TGTGCCAGCAGCTTAGGGGGGAGCGGTTGGACGGGGACCCAGTACTTC
TRBJ2-7 TRBD1 many TRBV5-1 CASRGGQAIGDEQYF TGCGCCAGCAGGGGTGGACAGGCCATCGGGGACGAGCAGTACTTC
TRBJ2-1 - - TRBV3-1 CASSLRMGLPYNEQFF TGTGCCAGCAGCCTACGAATGGGGCTCCCTTACAATGAGCAGTTCTTC
TRBJ2-1 - few TRBV5-4 CASSFSSRGEQFF TGTGCCAGCAGCTTCAGTAGCCGGGGGGAGCAGTTCTTC
TRBJ1-2 - many TRBV7-2 CASSFLGRGDGYTF TGTGCCAGCAGCTTTCTGGGCAGGGGAGATGGCTACACCTTC
TRBJ2-7 - - TRBV20-1 CSAREGSEQYF TGCAGTGCTAGGGAGGGAAGCGAGCAGTACTTC
TRBJ2-3 - many TRBV27 CASSLRSGWGPDTQYF TGTGCCAGCAGTTTACGGAGCGGGTGGGGGCCAGATACGCAGTATTTT
TRBJ2-1 TRBD2 few TRBV10-1 CASRAGERWHEQFF TGCGCCAGCAGAGCGGGAGAGCGTTGGCATGAGCAGTTCTTC
TRBJ1-6 TRBD1 few TRBV27 CASRTTGGSYNSPLHF TGTGCCAGCAGGACCACAGGGGGCTCCTATAATTCACCCCTCCACTTT
TRBJ1-1 - many TRBV20-1 CSAARWGKGTEAFF TGCAGTGCCGCTAGGTGGGGTAAAGGGACTGAAGCTTTCTTT
TRBJ1-4 - once TRBV18 CASSPNRGSTNEKLFF TGTGCCAGCTCACCCAACAGAGGCTCAACTAATGAAAAACTGTTTTTT
TRBJ2-5 - - TRBV15 CATSSEWAGQETQYF TGTGCCACCAGCAGCGAATGGGCGGGCCAAGAGACCCAGTACTTC